This T cell receptor (beta chain) was obtained from a study of blood T cell repertoires in COVID-19. Study-wide background: Samples representing acute and convalescent COVID-19 were sourced from the United States, Italy and Spain. T cells, B-cell-depleted T cells, or PBMCs provided the cDNA or gDNA that served as material.

The CDR3 runs to 13 residues. V lost 0 bases to trimming and J lost 8 bases, with 8 bases between them. Germline values: CDR1 LNHDA, CDR2 SQIVND (reference sequence). The authors' processing: Amplification of reference gene primers provided the estimated nucleated cell counts. Sequenced by immunoSEQ multiplex PCR; TCRdb stores in-frame clones only, minus some. From that table come the V and J calls and clone size; the DNA was used to work out D and trimming. The sample holds 200,000 to 250,000 clones; nearly 85% are singletons and the top ten take roughly 1.3%. This receptor was identified in a young woman with COVID-19, enrolled during active disease. Material for sequencing was peripheral blood. The chain recombines TRBV19 with TRBJ2-1; D is undetermined. CDR3 in amino acids: CASSIDSWHEQFF. The CDR3 DNA is TGTGCCAGTAGTATAGATAGCTGGCATGAGCAGTTCTTC.